What follows describes a single TCR beta chain. Its antigen is unidentified. TCRdb reanalysed the reads using MiXCR and keeps one entry per CDR3 protein. The data contain 200,000 to 250,000 distinct CDR3 sequences, roughly 34% of them seen just once; the ten biggest clones take up 55% to 60%. CDR1 and CDR2 from the germline V gene are SEHNR and FQNEAQ (reference sequence). J was trimmed by 7 bases and V by 5 bases; bases with no gene match: 18. The CDR3 loop spans 18 amino acids. This sample is part of a study of T cell repertoires in cytomegalovirus infection. Study background: Both a matching HLA type and CMV infection were indicated by public TCR beta signatures. Study observations and caveats: Clonotypes of TCR beta that were HLA-C-restricted and CMV-specific dominated the ex vivo response. Carriers of CMV and the relevant HLA type were discriminated by public TCR beta frequency.

The sequencing used CD8+ T cells from cultured PBMCs, collected from culture after CMV antigen stimulation. The V call is TRBV7-9, the J call TRBJ2-1; 9 positions agree with TRBD2. The clonotype originates from a human donor in good health (CMV status not recorded). Some clones in this sample may be carry-over from other donors' samples. CDR3 nucleotide sequence: TGTGCCAGCAGCCCGATAACCGGGACTAGCCTCTATGGGAATGAGCAGTTCTTC. This encodes CASSPITGTSLYGNEQFF. The full variable domain, rest sourced from reference TRBV7-9 and TRBJ2-1, is DTGVSQNPRHKITKRGQNVTFRCDPISEHNRLYWYRQTLGQGPEFLTYFQNEAQLEKSRLLSDRFSAERPKGSFSTLEIQRTEQGDSAMYLCASSPITGTSLYGNEQFFGPGTRLTVL.